A single sample is the source of the 14 T cell receptor beta chains below, sequenced in a study of T cell changes during pregnancy in multiple sclerosis. Method: immunoSEQ multiplex PCR; TCRdb's copy keeps in-frame clones and lacks some. This sample yields 90,000 to 120,000 clones, of which about nine tenths are seen a single time; about 3.2% belongs to the top ten. This sample comprised peripheral blood, obtained after pregnancy. Receptor source: a female donor with multiple sclerosis, enrolled in a pregnancy study.

The chain links TRBV11-2 to TRBJ2-7; 11 bases line up with TRBD2. The CDR3 is 14 amino acids. Germline V lookup: CDR1 SGHAT, CDR2 FQNNGV. V lost 4 bases, J lost 9 bases, and 8 bases stayed unmatched. The chain's CDR3 is CASSSRLAGNLQYF. Written as DNA, the CDR3 is TGTGCCAGCAGCTCGAGACTAGCGGGGAACTTGCAGTACTTC.

The genes are TRBV11-2 and TRBJ2-7, with 12 bases fitting TRBD1. The CDR3 sequence is 15 residues long. Germline V gene data show CDR1 as SGHAT and CDR2 as FQNNGV. With 3 bases clipped from V and 6 bases from J, the junction kept 6 bases outside the gene matches. This CDR3 reads CASSLTGTGGGEQYF. CDR3 nucleotides: TGTGCCAGCAGCTTGACCGGGACAGGGGGCGGCGAGCAGTACTTC.

This chain joins TRBV4-2 and TRBJ1-4; possible D gene TRBD1, 5 bases. This CDR3 is built from 16 residues. The germline gives CDR1 LGHNA, CDR2 YNFKEQ. Between the trimmed V and J ends, which lost 1 base and 3 bases, there was a span of 12 bases. The CDR3: CASSQGPTASNEKLFF. The CDR3 DNA follows: TGTGCCAGCAGCCAAGGCCCGACAGCCTCTAATGAAAAACTGTTTTTT.

V is TRBV5-1 and J is TRBJ2-7, with 7 nucleotides matching TRBD1. Germline CDR1 and CDR2: SGHRS and YFSETQ. The CDR3 spans 15 residues. J lost 3 bases, V lost 4 bases, and 10 bases had no gene match. CDR3: CASSPKGDSNYEQYF. The CDR3 nucleotides are TGCGCCAGCAGCCCTAAGGGGGACAGCAACTACGAGCAGTACTTC.

J is TRBJ1-5 and V is TRBV18; 9 positions agree with TRBD1. Germline V gene sequence: CDR1 KGHSH, CDR2 LQKENI. This CDR3 spans 14 amino acids. V trimming: 4 bases; J trimming: 6 bases; junction bases outside the gene matches: 4. The CDR3 is CASSLQGASQPQHF. CDR3 DNA sequence: TGTGCCAGCTCACTACAGGGGGCGAGTCAGCCCCAGCATTTT.

The chain joins TRBV19 to TRBJ1-2; 10 positions agree with TRBD1. CDR1 is LNHDA, CDR2 SQIVND, per germline (reference sequence). This CDR3 has 19 amino acids. V was pared by 3 bases and J by 0 bases, with 13 bases of the junction left unmatched. CDR3 sequence reads: CASSIPPGQGRTANYGYTF. DNA for the CDR3: TGTGCCAGTAGTATTCCCCCGGGACAGGGGCGAACAGCTAACTATGGCTACACCTTC.

This clone was observed a handful of times. The chain couples TRBV18 to TRBJ1-6, with D perhaps TRBD1 (6 bases). Germline V gene data show CDR1 as KGHSH and CDR2 as LQKENI. V dropped 4 bases and J dropped 8 bases, with 15 bases sitting between them. The CDR3 has 15 residues. In DNA, the CDR3 is TGTGCCAGCTCACGGGACATTCCAGGGGATTCACCCCTCCACTTT. This encodes CASSRDIPGDSPLHF.

The CDR3: CASSRDGNQPQHF. DNA of the CDR3: TGTGCCAGCAGCAGGGATGGCAATCAGCCCCAGCATTTT. The chain has TRBV27 and TRBJ1-5; a possible D gene is TRBD1 (5 bases). Looked up from germline, CDR1 is MNHEY and CDR2 is SMNVEV (reference sequence). Trimming took off 6 bases at V and 2 bases at J, with 8 bases between the two ends. The CDR3 is made up of 13 amino acids.

This clone was observed once. The DNA of the CDR3 is TGTGCCAGCAGCCAATCGGGGAGCTATGGCTACACCTTC. It is translated as CASSQSGSYGYTF. The chain uses TRBV14 and TRBJ1-2; no definite D call. The germline V gene has CDR1 SGHDN and CDR2 FVKESK. Trimming shortened V by 2 bases and J by 4 bases, and 8 bases separated the two germline ends. This CDR3 comprises 13 residues. The full variable domain, its missing parts supplied by reference TRBV14 and TRBJ1-2, is EAGVTQFPSHSVIEKGQTVTLRCDPISGHDNLYWYRRVMGKEIKFLLHFVKESKQDESGMPNNRFLAERTGGTYSTLKVQPAELEDSGVYFCASSQSGSYGYTFGSGTRLTVV.

J is TRBJ2-3 and V is TRBV11-3, with 14 bases fitting TRBD2. The CDR3 is made up of 16 amino acids. V lost 5 bases, J lost 4 bases, and 5 bases stayed unmatched. The V gene's germline CDR1 is SGHNT and CDR2 YENEEA. The chain's CDR3 is CASSLRLAGGSDTQYF. CDR3 coding DNA: TGTGCCAGCAGCCTAAGACTAGCGGGGGGGTCAGATACGCAGTATTTT.

V is TRBV27 and J is TRBJ2-1; 10 bases are a match to TRBD1. V trimming: 7 bases; J trimming: 4 bases; junction bases outside the gene matches: 13. Germline CDR1 MNHEY, CDR2 SMNVEV (reference sequence). The CDR3 runs to 17 residues. In DNA form, the CDR3 reads TGTGCCAGCACTCCAGGAGTCGGGACAGGGGTGTACAATGAGCAGTTCTTC. Residues: CASTPGVGTGVYNEQFF.

The chain couples TRBV7-2 to TRBJ2-3; 7 bases agree with TRBD1. The V gene's germline CDR1 is SGHTA and CDR2 FQGNSA. This CDR3 contains 13 residues. The trim removed 4 bases at V and 6 bases at J, leaving 4 bases unmatched. The CDR3 spells CASSSRGGDTQYF. CDR3 DNA: TGTGCCAGCAGCTCCCGAGGGGGCGATACGCAGTATTTT. The variable domain in full, completed from reference TRBV7-2 and TRBJ2-3, reads GAGVSQSPSNKVTEKGKDVELRCDPISGHTALYWYRQSLGQGLEFLIYFQGNSAPDKSGLPSDRFSAERTGGSVSTLTIQRTQQEDSAVYLCASSSRGGDTQYFGPGTRLTVL.

This chain links TRBV14 with TRBJ2-1; 13 bases align to TRBD2. This CDR3 contains 16 residues. Trimming took 2 bases from V and 6 from J; bases not matched to a gene: 4. Looked up from germline, CDR1 is SGHDN and CDR2 is FVKESK. CDR3 DNA: TGTGCCAGCAGCCAACGACTAGCGGGGGGCCTCAATGAGCAGTTCTTC. Its translation: CASSQRLAGGLNEQFF.

This clone is a singleton in its sample. This chain connects TRBV6-1 to TRBJ1-1; D gene unclear. The CDR3 is 14 residues long. In germline, CDR1 is MNHNS, CDR2 SASEGT. Trimming left V 2 bases short and J 6 bases short, with 13 bases between. DNA of the CDR3: TGTGCCAGCAGTGAATTGCGGGGAGGTTCTGAAGCTTTCTTT. Translated, it gives CASSELRGGSEAFF.